This is a list of T cell receptor beta chains from one sample in a study of CD8 T cells in Susac syndrome. TCRdb redid the calling of the immunoSEQ multiplex PCR reads with MiXCR, one entry per CDR3 protein. The table lists around 62,000 distinct CDR3 sequences, around 94% of them singletons, with about 0.21% in the top ten. Sequencing input: CD8+ T cells from PBMCs. These receptors were taken from a human donor in good health. Each CDR3 is given with its conserved first and last residue. D genes are given only for firm matches.

d_gene,j_gene,v_gene,CDR3aa,CDR3nt
NA,TRBJ2-3,TRBV6-6,CAVGGTDTQYF,TGTGCTGTCGGCGGCACAGATACGCAGTATTTT
NA,TRBJ2-7,TRBV20-1,CSALTDLSYEQYF,TGCAGTGCCCTGACAGACCTCTCCTACGAGCAGTACTTC
TRBD1,TRBJ2-3,TRBV7-2,CASSPGGTGITDTQYF,TGTGCCAGCAGCCCCGGCGGGACAGGGATCACAGATACGCAGTATTTT
NA,TRBJ2-7,TRBV2,CASSEVAGQSYEQYF,TGTGCCAGCAGTGAAGTGGCGGGACAAAGCTACGAGCAGTACTTC
NA,TRBJ1-6,TRBV27,CASKEGGAQSLHF,TGTGCCAGCAAGGAGGGAGGCGCCCAAAGCCTCCACTTT
NA,TRBJ1-5,TRBV19,CASSMVGESNQPQHF,TGTGCCAGTAGTATGGTGGGGGAAAGCAATCAGCCCCAGCATTTT
NA,TRBJ1-1,TRBV6-5,CASSSGSTEAFF,TGTGCCAGCAGCTCCGGTTCGACTGAAGCTTTCTTT
NA,TRBJ2-3,TRBV20-1,CSAPSEDTQYF,TGCAGTGCTCCGAGCGAAGATACGCAGTATTTT
NA,TRBJ2-3,TRBV4-2,CASSQAGTLADTQYF,TGTGCCAGCAGCCAAGCCGGGACCCTGGCAGATACGCAGTATTTT
NA,TRBJ1-2,TRBV23-1,CASSQSMASRGFGYTF,TGCGCCAGCAGTCAATCGATGGCATCTAGAGGGTTTGGCTACACCTTC